This T cell receptor beta chain was sequenced during a study of cytomegalovirus exposure and HLA in healthy donors. About the study: Earlier work reported 90 million to 120 million unique TCR beta sequences from approximately 180 million T cells. Study-wide results and limits: Later work found most CMV-associated TCR beta chains apparently HLA-restricted. An Asian-associated ancestry cluster reportedly showed fewer N-insertions than the roughly 670-donor mean in a later analysis.

About this clone itself: Antigen unknown.

From germline, CDR1 is MDHEN and CDR2 SYDVKM. Unmatched junction bases numbered 6, after V lost 5 bases and J lost 3 bases. The CDR3 totals 15 residues. Vbeta (60) and Jbeta (13) primers were used in the PCR. Data came from immunoSEQ multiplex PCR; TCRdb stores just in-frame clones and leaves some out. The sample lists about 160,000 clones, around 79% occurring once. The TCR sequence derives from a woman aged 45 to 65 in good health and CMV-seropositive. The rearrangement links TRBV28 to TRBJ2-1; 8 bases align to TRBD2. The sequenced material came from PBMCs. CDR3 in amino acids: CASSHKRGNYNEQFF. The CDR3 nucleotides read TGTGCCAGCAGTCATAAGCGGGGGAACTACAATGAGCAGTTCTTC. The variable domain in full, with the rest retrieved from reference TRBV28 and TRBJ2-1, is DVKVTQSSRYLVKRTGEKVFLECVQDMDHENMFWYRQDPGLGLRLIYFSYDVKMKEKGDIPEGYSVSREKKERFSLILESASTNQTSMYLCASSHKRGNYNEQFFGPGTRLTVL.